What follows describes a single T cell receptor beta chain. After removal of 5 bases from V and 1 base from J, the junction contained 8 bases not matched to a gene. The CDR3 has 15 amino acids. Per the germline V gene, CDR1 is SGHAT and CDR2 is FQNNGV. The source of the sample is a study of blood T cell repertoires in COVID-19. For the study at large: The United States, Italy and Spain were the sources of the acute and convalescent COVID-19 samples.

Assay: immunoSEQ multiplex PCR; the TCRdb copy retains only in-frame clones and omits some. This sample carries roughly 150,000 clones, 80% to 90% of them seen once, and the ten largest clones take under 6%. The receptor's source is a woman aged 50 to 60 with COVID-19, enrolled during active disease. This chain joins TRBV11-2 and TRBJ2-7, with 7 bases lining up with TRBD1. The sequenced sample was peripheral blood. The CDR3 sequence is CASSVGQVSSYEQYF. The CDR3 region has the DNA TGTGCCAGCAGCGTCGGACAGGTATCATCCTACGAGCAGTACTTC.